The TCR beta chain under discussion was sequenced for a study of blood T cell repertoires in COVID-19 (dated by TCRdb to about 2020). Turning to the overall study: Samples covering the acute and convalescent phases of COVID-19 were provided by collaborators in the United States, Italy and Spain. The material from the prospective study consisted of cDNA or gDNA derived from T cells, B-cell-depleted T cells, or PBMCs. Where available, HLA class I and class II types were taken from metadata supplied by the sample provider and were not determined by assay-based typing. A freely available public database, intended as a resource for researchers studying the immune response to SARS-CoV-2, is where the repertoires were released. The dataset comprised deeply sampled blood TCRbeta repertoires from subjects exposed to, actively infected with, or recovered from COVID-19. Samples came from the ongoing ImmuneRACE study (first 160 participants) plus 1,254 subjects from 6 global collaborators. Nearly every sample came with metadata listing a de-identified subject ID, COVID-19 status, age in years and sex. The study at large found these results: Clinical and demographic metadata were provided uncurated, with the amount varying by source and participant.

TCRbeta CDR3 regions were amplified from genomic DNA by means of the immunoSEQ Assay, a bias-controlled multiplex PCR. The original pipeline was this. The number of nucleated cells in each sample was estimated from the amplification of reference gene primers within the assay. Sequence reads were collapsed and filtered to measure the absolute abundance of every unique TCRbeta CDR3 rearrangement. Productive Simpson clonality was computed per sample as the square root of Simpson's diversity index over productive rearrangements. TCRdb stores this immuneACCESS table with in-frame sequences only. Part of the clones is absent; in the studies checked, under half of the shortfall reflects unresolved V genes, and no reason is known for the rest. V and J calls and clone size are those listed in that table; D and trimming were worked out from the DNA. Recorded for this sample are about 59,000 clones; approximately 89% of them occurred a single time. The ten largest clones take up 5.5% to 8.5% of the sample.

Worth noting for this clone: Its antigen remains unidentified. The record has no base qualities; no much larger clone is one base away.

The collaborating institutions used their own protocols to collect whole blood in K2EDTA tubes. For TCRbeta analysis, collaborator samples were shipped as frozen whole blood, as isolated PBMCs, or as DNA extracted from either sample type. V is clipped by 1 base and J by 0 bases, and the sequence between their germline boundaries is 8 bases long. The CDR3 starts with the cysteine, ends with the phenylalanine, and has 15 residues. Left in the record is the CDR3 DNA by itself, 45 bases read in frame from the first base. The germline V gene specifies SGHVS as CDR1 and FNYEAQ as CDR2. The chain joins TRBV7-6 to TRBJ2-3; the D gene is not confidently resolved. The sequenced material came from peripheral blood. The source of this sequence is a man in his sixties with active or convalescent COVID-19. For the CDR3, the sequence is CASSLGGMSTDTQYF. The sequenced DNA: TGTGCCAGCAGCTTAGGCGGTATGAGCACAGATACGCAGTATTTT.